This T cell receptor (beta chain) was profiled in a study of blood T cell repertoires in COVID-19. Study at large: Samples representing acute and convalescent COVID-19 were sourced from the United States, Italy and Spain.

The CDR3 runs 18 residues. CDR1 is MNHEY, CDR2 SMNVEV, per germline (reference sequence). V shed 0 bases and J shed 4 bases, with 18 bases lying between them. Profiling relied on immunoSEQ multiplex PCR, and the TCRdb table lists in-frame clones only, not all of them. Of over 80,000 clones in the sample, over 75% were seen once. V gene TRBV27 combines with J gene TRBJ2-2; tentatively, D is TRBD2 (6 bases). The sequenced sample was peripheral blood. This sequence was found in a human donor in a cohort sampled during active COVID-19. The CDR3 DNA reads as TGTGCCAGCAGTTTATCTAGCGGACCGACCACGGGCACCGGGGAGCTGTTTTTT. As protein: CASSLSSGPTTGTGELFF.